This T cell receptor beta chain was documented in a study of shared clonotypes between healthy human individuals. Study details: Per donor, three plates held CD4 naive cells, three held CD4 memory, two held CD8 naive and one held CD8 memory.

Here immunoSEQ multiplex PCR was the method, and the copy in TCRdb shows in-frame clones only, minus some. The sample lists about 2.1 million clones, approximately 94% occurring once. Study results and caveats: The generation probabilities recorded for non-shared clonotypes fell below those of clonotypes shared by all four donors. Some naive CD4 clonotypes, roughly 4.5%, turned up in common across a few donors.

CD45RO negativity and positive selection for CCR7 defined naive CD8 cells, a population that excluded terminally differentiated effector memory CD45RA+ cells. Details on this clone: Its specificity is unknown.

Per the germline V gene, CDR1 is MDHEN and CDR2 is SYDVKM. There are 11 residues in the CDR3. Trimming took 4 bases from V and 8 from J, leaving 8 bases between them. The chain carries TRBV28 and TRBJ1-2, with D unclear. The sequencing input was naive CD8+ T cells from PBMCs. This clonotype originated in a man between 18 and 29 years old in good health. Some clones in this sample may be carry-over from other donors' samples. CDR3: CASSSKWGYTF. The CDR3 DNA follows: TGTGCCAGCAGTTCTAAATGGGGCTACACCTTC.